Listed here are 16 T cell receptor beta chains from one sample, sequenced in a study of control samples from healthy donors and cancer patients. The protocol was immunoSEQ multiplex PCR, while the TCRdb copy is restricted to in-frame clones and leaves out a portion. The sample yields roughly 400,000 clones, about 93% seen once. What was sequenced was PBMCs. The receptor source for this set is a man aged 40-49 years with head and neck cancer.

V is TRBV2 and J is TRBJ2-1, with 8 positions matching TRBD2. With 0 bases clipped from V and 9 bases from J, the junction kept 7 bases outside the gene matches. The CDR3 is made up of 15 amino acids. Germline CDR1 and CDR2: SNHLY and FYNNEI. CDR3 nucleotide sequence: TGTGCCAGCAGTGAAGCAGGCGGGAGGATAGGTGAGCAGTTCTTC. Translating gives CASSEAGGRIGEQFF.

The chain joins TRBV10-3 to TRBJ2-2; D tentatively fits TRBD1 or TRBD2 (5 bases each). V lost 3 bases and J 5 bases, leaving 13 bases between the germline ends. CDR3 size: 15 residues. Germline V gives CDR1 ENHRY, CDR2 SYGVKD. The CDR3 sequence is CAISEGTPGTGELFF. DNA of the CDR3: TGTGCCATCAGTGAAGGGACGCCGGGGACCGGGGAGCTGTTTTTT.

This chain connects TRBV4-3 to TRBJ2-7, with TRBD1 identical over 8 bases. J gave up 2 bases and V 1 base, and 7 bases lay outside the gene matches. The CDR3 runs to 16 residues. The V gene's germline CDR1 is LGHNA and CDR2 YSLEER. Written as DNA, the CDR3 is TGCGCCAGCAGCCAAGGGCAGGACAGGGTAACCTACGAGCAGTACTTC. It encodes CASSQGQDRVTYEQYF.

This chain uses TRBV7-2 with TRBJ1-1, with 9 nucleotides matching TRBD1. CDR3 length: 16 amino acids. Per the germline V gene, CDR1 is SGHTA and CDR2 is FQGNSA. V gave up 4 bases and J gave up 4 bases; unmatched junction bases: 10. Here the CDR3 reads CASSYRGRRGSTEAFF. The DNA for the CDR3 is TGTGCCAGCAGCTACAGGGGGCGACGGGGGAGCACTGAAGCTTTCTTT.

This sequence joins TRBV2 and TRBJ2-2; 9 nucleotides line up with TRBD1. V dropped 6 bases and J dropped 7; count of bases not matched to a gene: 12. Germline lookup yields CDR1 SNHLY and CDR2 FYNNEI. CDR3 length equals 16 residues. The CDR3 sequence: CASRAITGTGIGELFF. CDR3 DNA sequence: TGTGCCAGCAGGGCTATAACCGGGACAGGGATCGGGGAGCTGTTTTTT. Combining the CDR3 with reference TRBV2 and TRBJ2-2 gives the whole variable domain EPEVTQTPSHQVTQMGQEVILRCVPISNHLYFYWYRQILGQKVEFLVSFYNNEISEKSEIFDDQFSVERPDGSNFTLKIRSTKLEDSAMYFCASRAITGTGIGELFFGEGSRLTVL.

This clone was counted many times. The rearrangement links TRBV2 to TRBJ2-7, with 8 bases lining up with TRBD1. The germline V gene has CDR1 SNHLY and CDR2 FYNNEI. The CDR3 sequence is 12 residues long. After removal of 4 bases from V and 4 bases from J, the junction contained 0 bases not matched to a gene. CDR3 sequence (DNA): TGTGCCAGCAGTGGGGACAGGTACGAGCAGTACTTC. Protein: CASSGDRYEQYF.

On this clone itself: Distinct nucleotide sequences in the sample also encode this CDR3. This chain uses TRBV6-2 or TRBV6-3 with TRBJ2-2; 8 bases agree with TRBD1. Germline V gene sequence: CDR1 MNHEY, CDR2 SVGEGT. The CDR3 sequence is 16 residues long. V shed 7 bases and J 1 base; nucleotides not matched to a gene: 8. CDR3 loop: CASIPPGTGNTGELFF. In DNA form, the CDR3 reads TGTGCCAGCATCCCTCCCGGGACAGGGAACACCGGGGAGCTGTTTTTT.

The chain has TRBV30 and TRBJ1-1, with D perhaps TRBD1 (5 bases). This CDR3 spans 12 amino acids. V dropped 4 bases and J dropped 1 base, with 7 bases sitting between them. Germline V CDR1 and CDR2: GTSNPN, SVGIG (reference sequence). CDR3 sequence: CAWNRRNTEAFF. CDR3 sequence (DNA): TGTGCCTGGAACAGGAGGAACACTGAAGCTTTCTTT.

This chain links TRBV4-2 with TRBJ2-6; 13 bases are a match to TRBD2. V was pared by 0 bases and J by 2 bases, with 4 bases of the junction left unmatched. The CDR3 consists of 19 residues. Germline CDR1 is LGHNA and CDR2 is YNFKEQ. DNA for the CDR3: TGTGCCAGCAGCCAAGATAGTGGACTAGCGGGGGCTGGGGCCAACGTCCTGACTTTC. Amino acid sequence: CASSQDSGLAGAGANVLTF.

The CDR3 coding sequence is TGTGCCAGCTCACCACCGGACGAGACCCAGTACTTC. Amino acid sequence: CASSPPDETQYF. This chain uses TRBV18 with TRBJ2-5; the D is unclear. V lost 0 bases and J lost 5, with 4 bases in between. In germline, CDR1 is KGHSH, CDR2 LQKENI. The CDR3 spans 12 residues. The full variable domain, rest sourced from reference TRBV18 and TRBJ2-5, is NAGVMQNPRHLVRRRGQEARLRCSPMKGHSHVYWYRQLPEEGLKFMVYLQKENIIDESGMPKERFSAEFPKEGPSILRIQQVVRGDSAAYFCASSPPDETQYFGPGTRLLVL.

This chain uses TRBV13 with TRBJ1-1; D is unresolved. Germline V gene lookup returns CDR1 PRHDT and CDR2 FYEKMQ (reference sequence). This CDR3 comprises 18 residues. The V gene lost 0 bases and the J gene lost 3 bases, with 20 bases spanning the gap. The CDR3 is CASSLGPNPGRMDTEAFF. The DNA for the CDR3 is TGTGCCAGCAGCTTAGGACCCAACCCGGGCCGAATGGACACTGAAGCTTTCTTT. The variable domain in full, completed from reference TRBV13 and TRBJ1-1, reads AAGVIQSPRHLIKEKRETATLKCYPIPRHDTVYWYQQGPGQDPQFLISFYEKMQSDKGSIPDRFSAQQFSDYHSELNMSSLELGDSALYFCASSLGPNPGRMDTEAFFGQGTRLTVV.

CDR3 sequence: CASGAGTGATDTQYF. CDR3 coding DNA: TGTGCTAGTGGGGCCGGGACAGGGGCCACAGATACGCAGTATTTT. The chain has TRBV12-5 and TRBJ2-3; 10 bases map to TRBD1. The germline gives CDR1 LGHNT, CDR2 FRNRAP. After removal of 6 bases from V and 2 bases from J, the junction contained 5 bases not matched to a gene. The CDR3 covers 15 residues.

Concerning this clone: The sample contains more than one DNA sequence encoding this CDR3. The chain links TRBV7-3 to TRBJ2-5; 16 nucleotides line up with TRBD2. The CDR3 runs to 16 residues. Germline V CDR1 and CDR2: SGHTA, FQGTGA. The ends lost 5 bases at V and 5 bases at J; junction bases unmatched: 5. The CDR3 protein is CASSPGLAGGPETQYF. The CDR3 DNA reads as TGTGCCAGCAGCCCGGGACTAGCGGGGGGGCCTGAGACCCAGTACTTC.

The CDR3 loop is CASSLSLDYEQYF. The CDR3 region has the DNA TGTGCCAGCAGCCTGAGTCTGGACTACGAGCAGTACTTC. V gene TRBV7-2 combines with J gene TRBJ2-7; no definite D call. The V and J ends lost 5 bases and 3 bases respectively, with 11 bases between them. Germline V gene lookup returns CDR1 SGHTA and CDR2 FQGNSA. This CDR3 contains 13 residues.

The CDR3 nucleotides are TGCGCCAGCAGCCGCCTCGGGACCCGATCTGATATGAGGACTGAAGCTTTCTTT. Translated, it gives CASSRLGTRSDMRTEAFF. This sequence joins TRBV5-1 and TRBJ1-1; perhaps TRBD1 as D (5 bases). The CDR3 is made up of 18 amino acids. Germline values: CDR1 SGHRS, CDR2 YFSETQ. V lost 4 bases to trimming and J lost 5 bases, with 27 bases between them.

This chain connects TRBV6-2 or TRBV6-3 to TRBJ2-3, with TRBD2 matching over 8 bases. The CDR3 consists of 17 residues. Germline values: CDR1 MNHEY, CDR2 SVGEGT. The J segment lost 2 bases and the V segment lost 2 bases, leaving 9 bases of the junction unmatched. The CDR3 DNA follows: TGTGCCAGCAGTTACCCTCCGACTAGCGCGTTCACAGATACGCAGTATTTT. This codes for CASSYPPTSAFTDTQYF.